The entry below gives a single T cell receptor (beta chain) sequence along with its context. This sample is part of a study of T cells in Graves' hyperthyroidism and ophthalmopathy. The CDR3 covers 18 residues. In germline, CDR1 is SGDLS, CDR2 YYNGEE. V lost 0 bases and J lost 8, with 24 bases in between. Authors of the study amplified TCR beta CDR3 regions from RNA transcripts. The study used the HTBI primer set for a first-round RT-PCR of the TCR CDR3. MiXCR, applied by TCRdb to the multiplex PCR reads, yields one record per CDR3 protein. The sample shows a few hundred thousand distinct CDR3 sequences, approximately 15% of them seen only once.

The chain couples TRBV9 to TRBJ2-1; D is possibly TRBD2 (5 bases). This receptor was taken from a woman under 30 with Graves' hyperthyroidism. The material sequenced was blood. CDR3 residues: CASSVAHPLAALSDEQFF. In DNA form, the CDR3 reads TGTGCCAGCAGCGTAGCCCACCCTCTAGCAGCCCTATCTGATGAGCAGTTCTTC.